Listed below are T cell receptor beta chains from one sample, sequenced in a study of response to subunit inactivated influenza vaccine. TCRdb re-derived calls from the RT-PCR reads in MiXCR, one entry per CDR3 protein. The top ten clones hold 2.8% of a sample with 500,000 to 550,000 distinct CDR3 sequences, under 30% of them seen once. This sample also belongs to another study, concerning T cells expressing NK-cell markers.

The material sequenced was CD4+ T cells sorted from PBMCs, taken 11 to 12 days after vaccination. The receptors shown here come from a man aged 45-65 years who received an inactivated influenza vaccine. Both conserved end residues are part of each CDR3. Each record gives: D gene, V gene, J gene, clone size, CDR3 protein, CDR3 DNA. D genes are given only for firm matches. Not every row has a clone size; where given, it reads once, few, many or a size class.

TRBD1	TRBV29-1	TRBJ2-1	few	CSVYGTVHNEQFF	TGCAGCGTCTACGGGACAGTTCACAATGAGCAGTTCTTC
TRBD1	TRBV20-1	TRBJ1-4	many	CSATGTDEKLFF	TGCAGTGCCACAGGGACAGATGAAAAACTGTTTTTT
-	TRBV10-3	TRBJ1-5	few	CAISGRDGNQPQHF	TGTGCCATCAGCGGCCGGGACGGCAATCAGCCCCAGCATTTT
TRBD1	TRBV6-5	TRBJ1-3	-	CASRLDRGGGNTIYF	TGTGCCAGCAGATTAGACAGGGGAGGTGGAAACACCATATATTTT
-	TRBV9	TRBJ2-2	once	CASSVRPRTGELFF	TGTGCCAGCAGCGTAAGGCCTCGGACCGGGGAGCTGTTTTTT
TRBD1	TRBV7-9	TRBJ2-2	-	CAGQVPNTGELFF	TGTGCCGGACAGGTACCAAACACCGGGGAGCTGTTTTTT
-	TRBV20-1	TRBJ2-5	-	CSAREQTNLETQYF	TGCAGTGCTAGAGAGCAGACCAACCTGGAGACCCAGTACTTC
-	TRBV7-3	TRBJ2-5	-	CASSLGPSAQETQYF	TGTGCCAGCAGCTTGGGACCTAGCGCCCAAGAGACCCAGTACTTC
TRBD2	TRBV12-5	TRBJ2-1	-	CASGLVLAGGINEQFF	TGTGCTAGTGGTTTGGTCCTAGCGGGGGGGATCAATGAGCAGTTCTTC
-	TRBV19	TRBJ2-1	-	CASRRGSYNEQFF	TGTGCCAGTAGAAGGGGATCCTACAATGAGCAGTTCTTC
TRBD1	TRBV5-1	TRBJ2-2	few	CASSDLSGTGSTGELFF	TGCGCCAGCAGCGATTTGTCCGGGACAGGGAGCACCGGGGAGCTGTTTTTT
-	TRBV6-6	TRBJ1-2	-	CASIQGSYGYTF	TGTGCCAGCATTCAGGGGAGCTATGGCTACACCTTC
-	TRBV25-1	TRBJ2-3	once	CASSEGSATDTQYF	TGTGCCAGCAGTGAGGGATCAGCCACAGATACGCAGTATTTT
-	TRBV20-1	TRBJ2-1	-	CSASLGTSYNEQFF	TGCAGTGCTAGTCTCGGAACCTCCTACAATGAGCAGTTCTTC
-	TRBV9	TRBJ1-1	-	CASSVGQVNAEAFF	TGTGCCAGCAGCGTAGGACAGGTTAACGCTGAAGCTTTCTTT
-	TRBV20-1	TRBJ2-7	few	CSATIGPAEQYF	TGCAGTGCTACCATTGGACCAGCCGAGCAGTACTTC
-	TRBV12-3/TRBV12-4	TRBJ2-2	-	CASSLGLRPNTGELFF	TGTGCCAGCAGTTTAGGCCTTCGGCCCAACACCGGGGAGCTGTTTTTT
-	TRBV12-3/TRBV12-4	TRBJ1-6	few	CASRGTRGRDSPLHF	TGTGCCAGCAGAGGCACGAGGGGTCGGGATTCACCCCTCCACTTT
-	TRBV24-1	TRBJ2-1	few	CATSDRQWGEQFF	TGTGCCACCAGTGACAGACAGTGGGGTGAGCAGTTCTTC
-	TRBV15	TRBJ1-5	-	CATSRGLYQPQHF	TGTGCCACCAGCAGAGGCCTTTATCAGCCCCAGCATTTT
-	TRBV6-1	TRBJ2-5	many	CASSEDGLQETQYF	TGTGCCAGCAGTGAAGACGGTTTGCAAGAGACCCAGTACTTC
TRBD1	TRBV5-1	TRBJ2-2	few	CASSLANRGERSTGELFF	TGCGCCAGCAGCTTGGCGAACAGGGGGGAGAGAAGCACCGGGGAGCTGTTTTTT
-	TRBV5-1	TRBJ2-7	few	CASSLGPGGHEQYF	TGCGCCAGCAGCTTGGGGCCCGGGGGTCACGAGCAGTACTTC
-	TRBV12-3/TRBV12-4	TRBJ1-5	-	CASSQLGPPQPQHF	TGTGCCAGCAGTCAATTGGGGCCCCCTCAGCCCCAGCATTTT
-	TRBV6-2/TRBV6-3	TRBJ2-7	-	CASNNGGGSRGYEQYF	TGTGCCAGCAACAACGGGGGCGGAAGTAGGGGCTACGAGCAGTACTTC
TRBD1	TRBV20-1	TRBJ2-5	-	CSARDRDQETQYF	TGCAGTGCTAGGGACAGGGACCAAGAGACCCAGTACTTC